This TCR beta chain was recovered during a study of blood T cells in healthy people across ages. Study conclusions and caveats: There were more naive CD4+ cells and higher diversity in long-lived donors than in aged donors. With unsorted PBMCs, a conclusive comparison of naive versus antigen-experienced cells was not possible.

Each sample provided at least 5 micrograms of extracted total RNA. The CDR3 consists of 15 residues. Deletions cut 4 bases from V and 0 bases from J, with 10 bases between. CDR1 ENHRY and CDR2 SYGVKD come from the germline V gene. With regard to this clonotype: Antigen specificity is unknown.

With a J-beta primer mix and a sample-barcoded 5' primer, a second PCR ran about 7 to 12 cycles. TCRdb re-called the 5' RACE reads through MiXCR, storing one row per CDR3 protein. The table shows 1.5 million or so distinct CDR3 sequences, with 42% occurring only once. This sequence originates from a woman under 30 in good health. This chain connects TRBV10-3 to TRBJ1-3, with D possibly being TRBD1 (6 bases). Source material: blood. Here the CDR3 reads CAISGTESSGNTIYF. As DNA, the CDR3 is TGTGCCATCAGTGGGACAGAAAGCTCTGGAAACACCATATATTTT.